These 9 T cell receptor beta chains were sequenced from one sample in a study of blood T cell repertoires in COVID-19. Some clones are missing from TCRdb's copy, which holds only in-frame ones; the method was immunoSEQ multiplex PCR. This table has over 150,000 clones, roughly 89% appearing once. Sequences were obtained from peripheral blood. The receptor source for this set is a man in his fifties with acute or convalescent COVID-19.

The rearrangement joins TRBV9 to TRBJ2-3, with 9 bases fitting TRBD2. Germline V lookup: CDR1 SGDLS, CDR2 YYNGEE. The CDR3 covers 21 residues. V was pared by 0 bases and J by 0 bases, with 17 bases of the junction left unmatched. The DNA of the CDR3 is TGTGCCAGCAGCGTAGCGACGTACAGCGGGGGGTCGATTACTAGCACAGATACGCAGTATTTT. The encoded protein is CASSVATYSGGSITSTDTQYF.

V usage is TRBV7-2 and J usage is TRBJ2-2; 10 nucleotides line up with TRBD2. Per the germline V gene, CDR1 is SGHTA and CDR2 is FQGNSA. The CDR3 spans 15 residues. V gave up 5 bases and J gave up 6 bases; unmatched junction bases: 6. CDR3 sequence: CASSKSGGAAGELFF. The CDR3, as DNA: TGTGCCAGCAGCAAGAGCGGGGGGGCCGCCGGGGAGCTGTTTTTT.

The J gene is TRBJ2-1, the V gene TRBV15, with a weak D call TRBD1 (6 bases). Germline-derived CDR1 and CDR2 are LNHNV and YYDKDF (reference sequence). There are 15 residues in the CDR3. Trimming shortened V by 4 bases and J by 6 bases, and 16 bases separated the two germline ends. CDR3 DNA: TGTGCCACCAGCAAAAACAGGGACGGTATCAATGAGCAGTTCTTC. Its translation: CATSKNRDGINEQFF.

The chain employs TRBV9 and TRBJ1-5, with 8 bases fitting TRBD1. The V gene's germline CDR1 is SGDLS and CDR2 YYNGEE. J was trimmed by 5 bases and V by 4 bases; bases with no gene match: 5. The CDR3 extends over 14 amino acids. CDR3 in amino acids: CASSFQGADQPQHF. The CDR3 DNA is TGTGCCAGCAGCTTCCAGGGGGCAGATCAGCCCCAGCATTTT.

The V call is TRBV6-6, the J call TRBJ1-6, with 11 bases matching TRBD1. Germline V gene data show CDR1 as MNHNY and CDR2 as SVGAGI (reference sequence). With 4 bases clipped from V and 8 bases from J, the junction kept 4 bases outside the gene matches. The CDR3 sequence is 15 residues long. The CDR3 DNA is TGTGCCAGCAGTTTCGGACAGGGGGCTTATTCACCCCTCCACTTT. Translation: CASSFGQGAYSPLHF.

This clone is a singleton in its sample. The chain couples TRBV4-3 to TRBJ1-6; D uncertain. The CDR3 contains 15 residues. The ends were cut back, 0 bases at V and 7 bases at J, with 10 bases in the middle. From germline, CDR1 is LGHNA and CDR2 YSLEER. CDR3 DNA sequence: TGCGCCAGCAGCCAAGAAAATTCTCGGAATTCACCCCTCCACTTT. This gives the protein CASSQENSRNSPLHF.

The rearrangement joins TRBV28 to TRBJ1-2; tentatively, D is TRBD1 (5 bases). The germline V gene encodes CDR1 MDHEN and CDR2 SYDVKM. The V and J ends lost 9 bases and 4 bases respectively, with 12 bases between them. This CDR3 comprises 12 residues. The CDR3 sequence is CASTGTVYGYTF. CDR3 bases: TGTGCCAGTACCGGGACTGTCTATGGCTACACCTTC.

There are a few counts of this clone. The chain recombines TRBV2 with TRBJ2-5; a possible D gene is TRBD1 (6 bases). The CDR3 is 14 residues long. V was cut by 2 bases and J by 1 base, with 8 bases left in between. From germline, CDR1 is SNHLY and CDR2 FYNNEI. CDR3 region: CASSEQGFQETQYF. In nucleotides, the CDR3 is TGTGCCAGCAGTGAACAGGGGTTCCAAGAGACCCAGTACTTC.

This clone was detected only once. The chain employs TRBV9 and TRBJ1-2, with 9 nucleotides matching TRBD1. Germline values: CDR1 SGDLS, CDR2 YYNGEE. Unmatched junction bases numbered 11, after V lost 0 bases and J lost 8 bases. The CDR3 spans 16 residues. CDR3 protein: CASSVGPGTGLGGYTF. The DNA for the CDR3 is TGTGCCAGCAGCGTAGGTCCGGGGACAGGGTTAGGGGGCTACACCTTC.